This is a list of T cell receptor beta chains from one sample in a study of T cell repertoires in cytomegalovirus infection. These TCRs are of unknown antigen specificity. Each CDR3 protein gets one entry after TCRdb re-called the reads with MiXCR. The sample records roughly 730,000 distinct CDR3 sequences, around a third being singletons. Sequenced here: cultured PBMCs, sampled from culture after CMV antigen stimulation. These TCRs come from a human donor in good health (CMV status not recorded). Some clones in this sample may be carry-over from other donors' samples. CDR3s include the opening cysteine and the closing phenylalanine or tryptophan.

>TRBV4-1|18|TRBJ2-1
CASSQVVGGGGSYNEQFF
>TRBV10-2|16|TRBJ2-3
CASTGRLGRDTDTQYF
>TRBV2|14|TRBJ1-5
CASSEGRRGQPQHF
>TRBV18|15|TRBJ2-7
CASSPSLAGPYEQYF
>TRBV7-6|14|TRBJ2-5
CASSFPEVAETQYF
>TRBV7-6|18|TRBJ2-2
CASSLVALPPTGLAELFF
>TRBV7-2|19|TRBJ2-2
CASSLTFLAGAGGTGELFF
>TRBV11-2|17|TRBJ2-2
CASSSGTTGSDTGELFF
>TRBV5-4|17|TRBJ2-1
CASSLDAGGFSYNEQFF
>TRBV5-6|15|TRBJ2-7
CASSLVPAGTYDQYF
>TRBV7-6|17|TRBJ2-7
CASSSTYLEQALGEQYF
>TRBV18|15|TRBJ1-2
CASSPRGESLAGYTF
>TRBV19|13|TRBJ2-5
CATKEAIQETQYF
>TRBV4-3|15|TRBJ2-7
CASSQEVAGANEQYF
>TRBV6-2/TRBV6-3|15|TRBJ1-1
CASSLGQGWNTEAFF